The 24 T cell receptor beta chains given below trace back to one sample, sequenced in a study of T cell responses to AZD1222 COVID-19 vaccine. Sequencing used immunoSEQ multiplex PCR; TCRdb keeps in-frame clones, though not all of them. Altogether about 130,000 clones are present, 75% to 90% being singletons, with the ten largest covering about 4.3%. The sequencing here drew on peripheral blood, taken 28 days after the second AZD1222 dose. The receptors were sampled from an adult who received the AZD1222 COVID-19 vaccine.

The chain has TRBV7-3 and TRBJ2-3; possibly TRBD1 or TRBD2 for D (5 bases each). Looked up from germline, CDR1 is SGHTA and CDR2 is FQGTGA. The V end lost 1 base, the J end lost 4 bases, and 21 bases lay between the germline ends. The CDR3 is 18 residues long. CDR3 nucleotides: TGTGCCAGCAGCTTAATGCAGGCCCCCGGGGCATCATCAGATACGCAGTATTTT. It translates to CASSLMQAPGASSDTQYF.

The DNA of the CDR3 is TGTGCCACCAGTGGGGGGGGGTTCCGGGACAGGGCCTACAATGAGCAGTTCTTC. Its protein is CATSGGGFRDRAYNEQFF. This chain links TRBV24-1 with TRBJ2-1; TRBD1 agrees at 9 bases. Per the germline V gene, CDR1 is KGHDR and CDR2 is SFDVKD. Trimming cost V 5 bases and J 2 bases; bases outside gene matches: 12. There are 18 residues in the CDR3.

The V gene is TRBV7-2, the J gene TRBJ1-1; no clear D. V dropped 2 bases and J dropped 11 bases, with 9 bases sitting between them. Germline V gene lookup returns CDR1 SGHTA and CDR2 FQGNSA. This CDR3 is built from 11 residues. The CDR3, as DNA: TGTGCCAGCAGCTTAAGCAGCCTGGCTTTCTTT. Translated, it gives CASSLSSLAFF.

The chain combines TRBV30 with TRBJ2-3; no reliable D call. Germline V gene sequence: CDR1 GTSNPN, CDR2 SVGIG (reference sequence). Trimming took 1 base from V and 4 from J, leaving 9 bases between them. This CDR3 comprises 13 residues. The CDR3 reads CAWSGLVADTQYF. The DNA of the CDR3 is TGTGCCTGGAGTGGGCTAGTTGCAGATACGCAGTATTTT.

This chain connects TRBV12-5 to TRBJ2-1; 8 positions match TRBD2. Trimming took 2 bases from V and 2 from J; bases not matched to a gene: 8. The CDR3 is 17 amino acids. Germline loops: CDR1 LGHNT, CDR2 FRNRAP. The CDR3 protein is CASGLPSFGGAYNEQFF. CDR3 in DNA: TGTGCTAGTGGTTTGCCCTCCTTCGGGGGGGCCTACAATGAGCAGTTCTTC.

The chain combines TRBV7-8 with TRBJ1-2; 8 bases line up with TRBD1. This CDR3 has 16 amino acids. The V gene's germline CDR1 is SGHVS and CDR2 FQNEAQ. V lost 5 bases and J lost 0; bases outside the gene matches: 8. CDR3 in amino acids: CASSRDRGRTNYGYTF. As DNA, the CDR3 is TGTGCCAGCAGCCGAGACAGGGGAAGGACTAACTATGGCTACACCTTC.

The CDR3 loop is CASSLGQAPYEQYF. The DNA for the CDR3 is TGTGCCAGCAGCTTAGGACAGGCCCCCTACGAGCAGTACTTC. The J gene is TRBJ2-7, the V gene TRBV13; the D gene is possibly TRBD1 (5 bases). This CDR3 has 14 residues. V lost 0 bases, J lost 2 bases, and 8 bases lay in between. Germline lookup yields CDR1 PRHDT and CDR2 FYEKMQ (reference sequence).

The gene calls are TRBV30 and TRBJ2-7; D is possibly TRBD1 or TRBD2 (5 bases each). CDR1 GTSNPN and CDR2 SVGIG come from the germline V gene (reference sequence). Trimming stripped 3 bases from V and 6 bases from J, with 12 bases between. The CDR3 spans 12 residues. CDR3 amino acids: CAWSPGTSEQYF. DNA for the CDR3: TGTGCCTGGAGCCCCGGGACGTCCGAGCAGTACTTC. Combining the CDR3 with reference TRBV30 and TRBJ2-7 gives the whole variable domain SQTIHQWPATLVQPVGSPLSLECTVEGTSNPNLYWYRQAAGRGLQLLFYSVGIGQISSEVPQNLSASRPQDRQFILSSKKLLLSDSGFYLCAWSPGTSEQYFGPGTRLTVT.

The chain uses TRBV28 and TRBJ2-3; no reliable D call. This CDR3 has 15 residues. V was trimmed by 6 bases and J by 0 bases, leaving 13 bases between them. Germline CDR1 reads MDHEN; CDR2 reads SYDVKM. CDR3 sequence reads: CASSRIQLSTDTQYF. CDR3 sequence (DNA): TGTGCCAGCAGCCGGATCCAACTTAGCACAGATACGCAGTATTTT.

The rearrangement links TRBV19 to TRBJ2-2; possible D gene TRBD1, 6 bases. Per the germline V gene, CDR1 is LNHDA and CDR2 is SQIVND (reference sequence). The CDR3 is 17 residues long. The V end was cut by 6 bases, the J end by 5 bases, with 22 bases between. The chain's CDR3 is CASSQLSGQGRTGELFF. The CDR3, as DNA: TGTGCCAGTAGCCAGTTAAGTGGTCAGGGGAGAACCGGGGAGCTGTTTTTT. The variable domain in full, completed from reference TRBV19 and TRBJ2-2, reads DGGITQSPKYLFRKEGQNVTLSCEQNLNHDAMYWYRQDPGQGLRLIYYSQIVNDFQKGDIAEGYSVSREKKESFPLTVTSAQKNPTAFYLCASSQLSGQGRTGELFFGEGSRLTVL.

The chain couples TRBV11-2 to TRBJ2-2, with D maybe TRBD1 (6 bases). CDR3 length: 17 residues. Germline-derived CDR1 and CDR2 are SGHAT and FQNNGV. Trimming shortened V by 4 bases and J by 0 bases, and 15 bases separated the two germline ends. CDR3 residues: CASSSRFGQTNTGELFF. The CDR3 nucleotides read TGTGCCAGCAGCTCCCGGTTCGGACAGACGAACACCGGGGAGCTGTTTTTT.

The CDR3 reads CASSRNNEQFF. The CDR3 nucleotides read TGTGCCAGCAGCCGAAACAATGAGCAGTTCTTC. V usage is TRBV6-2 or TRBV6-3 and J usage is TRBJ2-1; D is ambiguous. The CDR3 extends over 11 amino acids. V was shortened by 6 bases and J by 5 bases, with 5 bases between the two germline ends. In germline, CDR1 is MNHEY, CDR2 SVGEGT.

CDR3 protein: CASSQLTGNQPQHF. In DNA, the CDR3 is TGCGCCAGCAGCCAACTAACAGGGAATCAGCCCCAGCATTTT. The V and J genes are TRBV4-1 and TRBJ1-5; weak D call: TRBD1 (6 bases). The CDR3 totals 14 residues. Trimming removed 2 bases from V and 4 bases from J, with 9 bases in between. Germline V CDR1 and CDR2: MGHRA, YSYEKL.

The J gene is TRBJ2-7, the V gene TRBV7-9, with D unclear. This CDR3 spans 13 amino acids. CDR1 and CDR2 (germline): SEHNR, FQNEAQ (reference sequence). V was pared by 1 base and J by 6 bases, with 10 bases between. As DNA, the CDR3 is TGTGCCAGCAGCTTAGAGCCAGGCGGCGAGCAGTACTTC. Translating it yields CASSLEPGGEQYF.

This sequence joins TRBV7-2 and TRBJ2-4; 9 nucleotides match TRBD1. The J segment lost 7 bases and the V segment lost 5 bases, leaving 12 bases of the junction unmatched. The CDR3 loop spans 16 amino acids. CDR1 and CDR2 (germline): SGHTA, FQGNSA. The CDR3 nucleotides read TGTGCCAGCAGCCAGGGGACAGGGACTGCCGGGAACATTCAGTACTTC. Amino acid sequence: CASSQGTGTAGNIQYF.

V gene TRBV6-5 combines with J gene TRBJ1-6; D not resolved. This CDR3 is built from 16 residues. Trimming shortened V by 0 bases and J by 7 bases, and 13 bases separated the two germline ends. The germline gives CDR1 MNHEY, CDR2 SVGAGI. The CDR3 is CASSYSEGRRNSPLHF. CDR3 nucleotide sequence: TGTGCCAGCAGTTACTCAGAAGGGAGGCGGAATTCACCCCTCCACTTT.

V usage is TRBV29-1 and J usage is TRBJ2-4; D is unresolved. With 5 bases removed from V and 8 bases from J, the gap between germline ends came to 10 bases. Germline V gives CDR1 SQVTM, CDR2 ANQGSEA. This CDR3 has 11 amino acids. The CDR3 reads CSVFPGDIQYF. The CDR3 DNA sequence: TGCAGCGTTTTCCCCGGCGACATTCAGTACTTC.

Only one count was recorded for this clone. The genes are TRBV7-8 and TRBJ1-2, with D uncertain. V was shortened by 1 base and J by 2 bases, with 17 bases between the two germline ends. The CDR3 loop spans 17 amino acids. Germline assignment: CDR1 SGHVS and CDR2 FQNEAQ. CDR3 in amino acids: CASSLVIRPSFNYGYTF. As DNA, the CDR3 is TGTGCCAGCAGCTTAGTTATTCGTCCGAGCTTCAACTATGGCTACACCTTC.

V gene TRBV19 combines with J gene TRBJ1-3; no reliable D call. In germline, CDR1 is LNHDA, CDR2 SQIVND (reference sequence). V shed 10 bases and J shed 4 bases, with 8 bases lying between them. The CDR3 runs 11 residues. The DNA for the CDR3 is TGTGCCACCTGGAGAGGAAACACCATATATTTT. Amino acids: CATWRGNTIYF. The whole variable domain, remainder taken from reference TRBV19 and TRBJ1-3, is DGGITQSPKYLFRKEGQNVTLSCEQNLNHDAMYWYRQDPGQGLRLIYYSQIVNDFQKGDIAEGYSVSREKKESFPLTVTSAQKNPTAFYLCATWRGNTIYFGEGSWLTVV.

The chain recombines TRBV5-4 with TRBJ1-1; TRBD1 aligns across 8 bases. The CDR3 is 13 amino acids. The trim removed 0 bases at V and 5 bases at J, leaving 0 bases unmatched. CDR1 and CDR2 (germline): SGHNT, YYREEE (reference sequence). The CDR3 spells CASSLDRGTEAFF. CDR3 nucleotide sequence: TGTGCCAGCAGCTTGGACAGGGGGACTGAAGCTTTCTTT.

The chain uses TRBV4-3 and TRBJ1-1, with D unclear. Germline assignment: CDR1 LGHNA and CDR2 YSLEER. Trimming took 1 base from V and 7 from J, leaving 10 bases between them. The CDR3 contains 13 residues. CDR3 sequence: CASSQGSTVEAFF. The CDR3 region has the DNA TGCGCCAGCAGCCAAGGGTCCACAGTTGAAGCTTTCTTT.

The chain joins TRBV19 to TRBJ1-5; D remains unclear. The V end was cut by 0 bases, the J end by 6 bases, with 6 bases between. The germline V gene encodes CDR1 LNHDA and CDR2 SQIVND (reference sequence). The CDR3 is 13 residues long. CDR3 in DNA: TGTGCCAGTAGTATAGATGGGATTCAGCCCCAGCATTTT. This gives the protein CASSIDGIQPQHF.

This clone was seen at least ten times. The chain recombines TRBV7-3 with TRBJ2-2, with D perhaps being TRBD1 or TRBD2 (5 bases each). The CDR3 has 16 residues. V gave up 5 bases and J gave up 0 bases, with 13 bases separating them. CDR1 is SGHTA and CDR2 is FQGTGA in the germline V gene. The CDR3 nucleotides are TGTGCCAGCAGCCAGACCGGGACCCCGAACACCGGGGAGCTGTTTTTT. It codes for CASSQTGTPNTGELFF.

The chain recombines TRBV19 with TRBJ1-6, with 10 bases fitting TRBD1. This CDR3 region has 15 residues. Germline V gives CDR1 LNHDA, CDR2 SQIVND (reference sequence). Trimming took 10 bases from V and 10 from J; bases not matched to a gene: 13. CDR3 protein: CATRPGGQGRSPLHF. In DNA form, the CDR3 reads TGTGCCACCCGCCCGGGGGGACAGGGGAGATCACCCCTCCACTTT.